These 4 T cell receptor beta chains were sequenced from one sample in a study of long-term antiretroviral therapy in people with HIV. This was the immunoSEQ v3.0 assay at survey level. Method: immunoSEQ multiplex PCR; TCRdb's copy keeps in-frame clones and lacks some. The table records 20,000 or so clones, more than 75% of them present only once. Material: unsorted PBMCs, obtained about 5.7 years after starting antiretroviral therapy. Receptors originate from a man aged 30 to 39 with HIV.

This rearrangement joins TRBV6-5 to TRBJ1-5; tentatively, D is TRBD1 (5 bases). Germline-derived CDR1 and CDR2 are MNHEY and SVGAGI. Trimming cost V 11 bases and J 4 bases, with 15 bases left between them. CDR3 length: 13 residues. The CDR3 DNA sequence: TGTGCCTCTAGTCGGGGGATTAATCAGCCCCAGCATTTT. This translates into CASSRGINQPQHF.

V gene TRBV4-3 combines with J gene TRBJ2-4; no clear D gene. This CDR3 contains 16 residues. V was cut by 0 bases and J by 2 bases, with 11 bases left in between. CDR1 LGHNA and CDR2 YSLEER come from the germline V gene. The CDR3 bases are TGCGCCAGCAGCCAAGATTATCCCCCGCCCAAAAACATTCAGTACTTC. As protein: CASSQDYPPPKNIQYF.

CDR3 DNA: TGTGCCAGCAGCTTTCGGCAGTTGGTACGCAATCAGCCCCAGCATTTT. It specifies CASSFRQLVRNQPQHF. The chain is built from TRBV11-3 and TRBJ1-5; no firm D call. This CDR3 has 16 amino acids. Germline assignment: CDR1 SGHNT and CDR2 YENEEA. Trimming removed 3 bases from V and 2 bases from J, with 14 bases in between. The whole variable domain, filled in from reference TRBV11-3 and TRBJ1-5, reads EAGVVQSPRYKIIEKKQPVAFWCNPISGHNTLYWYLQNLGQGPELLIRYENEEAVDDSQLPKDRFSAERLKGVDSTLKIQPAELGDSAVYLCASSFRQLVRNQPQHFGDGTRLSIL.

The chain combines TRBV7-9 with TRBJ1-3; the match to TRBD1 covers 9 bases. This CDR3 contains 16 residues. Trimming took 5 bases from V and 4 from J; bases not matched to a gene: 9. Germline-derived CDR1 and CDR2 are SEHNR and FQNEAQ (reference sequence). The CDR3 nucleotides are TGTGCCAGCAGCCCCCGTGGGACAGGGAAAGGAAACACCATATATTTT. This translates into CASSPRGTGKGNTIYF. The whole variable domain, remainder taken from reference TRBV7-9 and TRBJ1-3, is DTGVSQNPRHKITKRGQNVTFRCDPISEHNRLYWYRQTLGQGPEFLTYFQNEAQLEKSRLLSDRFSAERPKGSFSTLEIQRTEQGDSAMYLCASSPRGTGKGNTIYFGEGSWLTVV.